The present T cell receptor beta chain was sequenced within a study of T-cell reconstitution after alpha-beta-depleted transplantation in children. In this sample, this clonotype turned up a few times. V was pared by 1 base and J by 2 bases, with 9 bases between. This CDR3 has 13 amino acids. From germline, CDR1 is DFQATT and CDR2 SNEGSKA (reference sequence). TCRbeta library preparation incorporated unique molecular identifiers. TCRdb re-analysed the PCR reads in MiXCR, keeping a single row per CDR3 protein. The data contain around 200,000 distinct CDR3 sequences, over 15% of them singletons. The chain uses TRBV20-1 and TRBJ2-7; D gene ambiguous. This clonotype originated in a male patient under 10 years old who had a stem cell transplant for acute lymphoblastic leukemia, so the T cells may come from the graft donor. The input for sequencing was PBMCs, mostly from graft donor cells, taken 360 days after TCRalphabeta/CD19-depleted stem cell transplant. CDR3 amino acids: CSARGGGTYEQYF. The CDR3 DNA sequence: TGCAGTGCTAGAGGGGGTGGTACCTACGAGCAGTACTTC.